Below, 2 T cell receptor beta chains from the same sample are listed, as sequenced in a study of cytomegalovirus exposure and HLA in healthy donors. 13 Jbeta primers and 60 Vbeta primers were used for the PCR. TCRdb's copy holds only in-frame clones and misses some; the assay was immunoSEQ multiplex PCR. Of about 190,000 clones detected, more than 60% appear once; the ten largest clones hold approximately 2.1%. Sequenced: PBMCs. The receptors were sampled from a woman in her 30s in good health and CMV-seropositive.

The V gene is TRBV10-3, the J gene TRBJ1-1; a possible D gene is TRBD1 (5 bases). The CDR3 sequence is 15 residues long. V was trimmed by 2 bases and J by 5 bases, leaving 15 bases between them. Germline V CDR1 and CDR2: ENHRY, SYGVKD. CDR3 sequence (DNA): TGTGCCATCAGTGAGAGTAGGCCTGCAGGGACTGAAGCTTTCTTT. Translation gives CAISESRPAGTEAFF.

The genes are TRBV30 and TRBJ1-2; perhaps TRBD1 as D (6 bases). There are 15 residues in the CDR3. Germline V gene data show CDR1 as GTSNPN and CDR2 as SVGIG (reference sequence). V lost 2 bases, J lost 2 bases, and 15 bases lay in between. The CDR3 nucleotides read TGTGCCTGGAGTCTAGGACAGAACTCAAACTATGGCTACACCTTC. It specifies CAWSLGQNSNYGYTF.